This paragraph reports one T cell receptor beta chain. This clonotype has just a few counts. The specificity of this receptor is unknown. No much larger clonotype is one base removed from it; base qualities were not supplied. The sample is drawn from a study of glioma-infiltrating T cells (dated by TCRdb to 2016 to 2017). Concerning the study at large: Sequencing of TCR alpha- and beta-chain repertoires was performed on glioma tissue, on non-neoplastic brain tissue, and on matched peripheral blood mononuclear cells. To measure divergence between tissue and blood T-cell populations, each tissue-infiltrating repertoire was compared with the peripheral blood repertoire of the same patient. The paired cohort comprised three low-grade glioma patients, roughly 8 primary glioblastoma patients and three non-glioma patients contributing non-neoplastic brain tissue.

The V and J ends are trimmed by 5 bases and 3 bases, leaving 19 bases between them. CDR3 length: 16 amino acids, cysteine to phenylalanine. The retained sequence is limited to the CDR3, 48 bases, with the frame set at the first base. The germline V gene (reference sequence) sets CDR1 to SEHNR and CDR2 to FQNEAQ. The iRepertoire nested amplicon-rescue multiplex PCR (arm-PCR) platform was used to amplify TCR alpha and beta CDR3 regions from RNA. The input for one-step reverse transcription and amplification was roughly 100-400 ng of tissue mRNA or PBMC total RNA. Following bead purification, Illumina adapters were added by a secondary multiplex PCR, and libraries between 200 and 400 bp were gel-purified. Demultiplexing relied on internal 6-nucleotide barcodes carried by the libraries. Sequencing of libraries was performed on an Illumina MiSeq with 2x220 or 2x250 nucleotide paired-end reads. For the original study's pipeline: FLASH 1.2.11 was used to merge paired reads, and BWA-MEM then aligned the reads to the GRCh37 human genome before TRA and TRB reads were extracted. V and J assignment used an IMGT-derived reference of cassette sequences and CDR3 motifs that included pseudogenes. Reads were translated in three frames, and productive CDR3s were defined as those with a C...FGXG motif and no stop codons. Clonotypes were defined as unique combinations of V-J cassette pair and CDR3 amino acid sequence. Hamming distance filtering was applied to reads, with thresholds set by the sequence error rate of each sample in mapped regions. Through fastp at Q25 and MiXCR, TCRdb rebuilt clones from the public reads, retaining in-frame beta chains. When rows share a CDR3 protein, they turn into one entry using the most common DNA and genes. The V and J calls were determined by TCRdb, not by the authors. This sample lists some 180,000 distinct CDR3 sequences; about 31% were detected once. The ten top clones hold roughly a fifth of the sample.

The paper as a whole reports these results and caveats: VJ-independent divergence between tissue and blood was lower than expected in non-neoplastic patients but higher than expected in all gliomas, particularly low-grade gliomas. Small numbers underpinned the group comparisons: under ten glioblastoma patients, three low-grade glioma patients and three non-neoplastic patients. Tissue and blood shared very few CDR3 sequences, a result attributed to high CDR3 diversity and limited sampling.

The receptor was isolated from a human donor with low-grade glioma or glioblastoma, undergoing nonglioma brain surgery, or in good health (not recorded which). Sequenced material: glioma tissue, nonneoplastic brain tissue, or PBMCs (not recorded which). The chain is made from TRBV7-9 and TRBJ1-1; a tentative D call is TRBD1 (6 bases match). The CDR3 is CASSPQGAGEDTEAFF. DNA sequence: TGTGCCAGCAGCCCTCAAGGGGCAGGGGAGGACACTGAAGCTTTCTTT.